This entry lists 25 T cell receptor beta chains sequenced from one sample in a study of blood T cell repertoires in COVID-19. Measured with immunoSEQ multiplex PCR; TCRdb has only the in-frame clones, and not every one. The data show about 21,000 clones, about 80% seen once. Specimen: peripheral blood. The receptor set was obtained from a human donor in a cohort sampled during active COVID-19.

The V gene is TRBV5-8, the J gene TRBJ1-2; D is undetermined. Germline V gives CDR1 SGHTS, CDR2 YDEGEE. The CDR3 has 12 amino acids. The V and J ends lost 0 bases and 8 bases respectively, with 8 bases between them. This CDR3 reads CASSLGYGGYTF. CDR3 nucleotide sequence: TGTGCCAGCAGCTTGGGATACGGGGGCTACACCTTC.

V is TRBV14 and J is TRBJ2-7; 11 nucleotides align to TRBD2. Per the germline V gene, CDR1 is SGHDN and CDR2 is FVKESK. V lost 4 bases to trimming and J lost 3 bases; unmatched junction nucleotides: 5. The CDR3 has 15 residues. DNA of the CDR3: TGTGCCAGCAGCCCGGGTACTAGCGGGGGCTACGAGCAGTACTTC. Its protein product is CASSPGTSGGYEQYF. Full variable domain (rest looked up from reference TRBV14 and TRBJ2-7): EAGVTQFPSHSVIEKGQTVTLRCDPISGHDNLYWYRRVMGKEIKFLLHFVKESKQDESGMPNNRFLAERTGGTYSTLKVQPAELEDSGVYFCASSPGTSGGYEQYFGPGTRLTVT.

This clone was observed a single time. This rearrangement joins TRBV4-1 to TRBJ1-5; D is unclear. The CDR3 sequence is 19 residues long. Trimming cost V 3 bases and J 4 bases, with 25 bases left between them. CDR1 MGHRA and CDR2 YSYEKL come from the germline V gene. The CDR3 protein is CASSQSMTLERTGNQPQHF. DNA of the CDR3: TGCGCCAGCAGCCAGTCGATGACGCTTGAAAGGACGGGGAATCAGCCCCAGCATTTT.

This rearrangement joins TRBV30 to TRBJ1-1; D unresolved. CDR3 size: 11 residues. V gave up 4 bases and J gave up 4 bases, with 7 bases separating them. Germline CDR1 is GTSNPN and CDR2 is SVGIG (reference sequence). The CDR3: CAWNRLTEAFF. For the CDR3, the DNA is TGTGCCTGGAATCGACTCACTGAAGCTTTCTTT.

The chain combines TRBV5-1 with TRBJ2-3, with a possible D match to TRBD2 (5 bases). There are 11 residues in the CDR3. V lost 6 bases and J 4 bases, leaving 6 bases between the germline ends. CDR1 and CDR2 (germline): SGHRS, YFSETQ. Here the CDR3 reads CASKLADTQYF. CDR3 in DNA: TGCGCCAGCAAACTAGCAGATACGCAGTATTTT.

The chain joins TRBV6-6 to TRBJ2-1; D uncertain. V lost 6 bases to trimming and J lost 5 bases, with 11 bases between them. The V gene's germline CDR1 is MNHNY and CDR2 SVGAGI (reference sequence). The CDR3 loop spans 13 amino acids. The CDR3, as DNA: TGTGCCAGCAGCCACTTATTACACAATGAGCAGTTCTTC. Residues: CASSHLLHNEQFF.

The DNA of the CDR3 is TGCGCCAGCAGCCAAGCTCTCGGGGGGGCGAACACTGAAGCTTTCTTT. Amino acids: CASSQALGGANTEAFF. The V and J genes are TRBV4-1 and TRBJ1-1; tentatively, D is TRBD1 (6 bases). Germline values: CDR1 MGHRA, CDR2 YSYEKL. The CDR3 has 16 residues. Trimming shortened V by 1 base and J by 1 base, and 13 bases separated the two germline ends.

The chain joins TRBV3-1 (or the pseudogene TRBV3-2) to TRBJ2-2; D might be TRBD2 (7 bases). CDR1 LGHDT and CDR2 YNNKEL come from the germline V gene (reference sequence). The CDR3 is 12 amino acids. The germline V and J ends were trimmed by 10 bases and 6 bases, with 12 bases remaining between them. The CDR3 region has the DNA TGTGCCATCCGGGGGGCGGCCGGGGAGCTGTTTTTT. Its translation: CAIRGAAGELFF.

V is TRBV6-2 or TRBV6-3 and J is TRBJ2-5, with TRBD1 identical over 10 bases. This CDR3 comprises 15 residues. Germline V gives CDR1 MNHEY, CDR2 SVGEGT. V gave up 6 bases and J gave up 2 bases; unmatched junction bases: 6. For the CDR3, the DNA is TGTGCCAGCAGCCGACAGGGGGCGCGACAAGAGACCCAGTACTTC. Amino acid sequence: CASSRQGARQETQYF.

V and J are TRBV28 and TRBJ1-2, with D hard to call. The V gene's germline CDR1 is MDHEN and CDR2 SYDVKM. With 3 bases removed from V and 2 bases from J, the gap between germline ends came to 10 bases. This CDR3 region has 14 residues. CDR3 in DNA: TGTGCCAGCAGTTTTAGACTCCGAAACTATGGCTACACCTTC. It translates to CASSFRLRNYGYTF.

This sequence joins TRBV19 and TRBJ1-3; 8 positions match TRBD1. With 5 bases clipped from V and 2 bases from J, the junction kept 5 bases outside the gene matches. The CDR3 consists of 15 residues. Looked up from germline, CDR1 is LNHDA and CDR2 is SQIVND (reference sequence). CDR3 region: CASSFTGGPGNTIYF. The CDR3 coding sequence is TGTGCCAGTAGTTTCACAGGGGGGCCTGGAAACACCATATATTTT.

This clone has only one observation. The chain couples TRBV11-1 to TRBJ2-7, with TRBD2 matching 7 bases. CDR1 and CDR2 (germline): SGHAT, FQDESV (reference sequence). This CDR3 is built from 16 residues. V lost 2 bases to trimming and J lost 3 bases; unmatched junction nucleotides: 10. The CDR3 here is CASSLIGSGDFYEQYF. Written as DNA, the CDR3 is TGTGCCAGCAGCTTAATTGGGAGCGGGGACTTCTACGAGCAGTACTTC.

CDR3 protein: CASSAGLGVGYEQYF. The CDR3 DNA follows: TGTGCCAGCAGTGCGGGCTTAGGGGTGGGCTACGAGCAGTACTTC. V is TRBV25-1 and J is TRBJ2-7; a possible D gene is TRBD1 (5 bases). Germline V gives CDR1 MGHDK, CDR2 SYGVNS. This CDR3 has 15 amino acids. Trimming shortened V by 4 bases and J by 3 bases, and 16 bases separated the two germline ends.

The rearrangement uses TRBV25-1 and TRBJ1-3, with D maybe TRBD1 (5 bases). Trimming removed 2 bases at V and 3 bases at J, with 14 bases between. Germline-derived CDR1 and CDR2 are MGHDK and SYGVNS. The CDR3 is 16 residues long. The CDR3 loop is CASSERWGRLGNTIYF. The CDR3 DNA reads TGTGCCAGCAGTGAAAGATGGGGCAGGCTTGGAAACACCATATATTTT.

This chain uses TRBV3-1 (or the pseudogene TRBV3-2) with TRBJ1-1; perhaps TRBD1 as D (6 bases). V lost 3 bases to trimming and J lost 1 base, with 12 bases between them. The CDR3 has 15 amino acids. Germline V gene lookup returns CDR1 LGHDT and CDR2 YNNKEL (reference sequence). In DNA, the CDR3 is TGTGCCAGCAGCCATTCTATGACAGGGAACACTGAAGCTTTCTTT. Protein sequence: CASSHSMTGNTEAFF.

This clone showed up just a few times. The chain uses TRBV19 and TRBJ1-5; tentatively, D is TRBD1 (6 bases). The CDR3 runs to 14 residues. Germline V gene lookup returns CDR1 LNHDA and CDR2 SQIVND (reference sequence). The ends were cut back, 6 bases at V and 2 bases at J, with 11 bases in the middle. CDR3 nucleotides: TGTGCCAGTAGGAAGGGGGTCGGCAATCAGCCCCAGCATTTT. Encoded protein: CASRKGVGNQPQHF. The full variable domain, in which reference TRBV19 and TRBJ1-5 provide the parts outside the CDR3, is DGGITQSPKYLFRKEGQNVTLSCEQNLNHDAMYWYRQDPGQGLRLIYYSQIVNDFQKGDIAEGYSVSREKKESFPLTVTSAQKNPTAFYLCASRKGVGNQPQHFGDGTRLSIL.

This clone has only a few counts. The rearrangement joins TRBV4-1 to TRBJ2-7, with no clear D. This CDR3 has 15 amino acids. V was cut by 0 bases and J by 7 bases, with 16 bases left in between. Germline V CDR1 and CDR2: MGHRA, YSYEKL. The CDR3 protein is CASSQEWLPLREQYF. CDR3 coding DNA: TGCGCCAGCAGCCAAGAATGGCTACCACTACGGGAGCAGTACTTC.

This sequence joins TRBV24-1 and TRBJ2-3; D not certain. This CDR3 is built from 17 residues. The V end was cut by 1 base, the J end by 1 base, with 14 bases between. The germline CDR1 and CDR2 sequences are KGHDR and SFDVKD. The CDR3 region is CATSDFLGDRGTDTQYF. CDR3 nucleotides: TGTGCCACCAGTGATTTTCTCGGAGACCGAGGCACAGATACGCAGTATTTT.

The chain employs TRBV6-6 and TRBJ2-5; TRBD2 agrees at 15 bases. Germline CDR1 is MNHNY and CDR2 is SVGAGI (reference sequence). The CDR3 spans 15 residues. The ends lost 6 bases at V and 5 bases at J; junction bases unmatched: 4. CDR3 nucleotide sequence: TGTGCCAGCAGGCGGACTAGCGGGGGGGCGGAGACCCAGTACTTC. Translating gives CASRRTSGGAETQYF.

The gene calls are TRBV30 and TRBJ1-1; a weak D match, TRBD1 (5 bases). The CDR3 runs 13 residues. Deletions cut 1 base from V and 10 bases from J, with 16 bases between. Germline assignment: CDR1 GTSNPN and CDR2 SVGIG (reference sequence). CDR3 bases: TGTGCCTGGAGTGATGGGGCCAACAAATCAGCTTTCTTT. Translated, it gives CAWSDGANKSAFF.

J is TRBJ2-7 and V is TRBV5-1; D is possibly TRBD2 (5 bases). This CDR3 region has 14 residues. V lost 5 bases and J lost 2, with 14 bases in between. Germline values: CDR1 SGHRS, CDR2 YFSETQ. The chain's CDR3 is CASRVPGRAYEQYF. Here the CDR3 DNA reads TGCGCCAGCAGGGTCCCGGGGAGAGCCTACGAGCAGTACTTC.

The rearrangement uses TRBV21-1 and TRBJ2-7; the table's TRBD1 call for D was not verified on the DNA. TRBV21-1 is labeled a pseudogene. CDR3 length: 17 residues. CDR3 amino acids: CASSKREPSGQGDEQYF. CDR3 bases: TGTGCCAGCAGCAAAAGGGAGCCTTCGGGACAGGGGGACGAGCAGTACTTC.

This chain uses TRBV29-1 with TRBJ1-4; TRBD1 aligns across 8 bases. After removal of 6 bases from V and 7 bases from J, the junction contained 7 bases not matched to a gene. This CDR3 contains 13 residues. Germline V CDR1 and CDR2: SQVTM, ANQGSEA. CDR3 sequence reads: CSVSDREGEKLFF. CDR3 coding DNA: TGCAGCGTCTCGGACAGGGAAGGTGAAAAACTGTTTTTT.

The chain carries TRBV10-3 and TRBJ2-3; 8 bases are shared with TRBD2. The CDR3 has 11 amino acids. Germline V gene lookup returns CDR1 ENHRY and CDR2 SYGVKD. Germline trimming cut 10 bases from V and 4 bases from J; bases unmatched to any gene: 1. Here the CDR3 reads CATGGPDTQYF. DNA of the CDR3: TGTGCCACGGGGGGGCCAGATACGCAGTATTTT.

This chain links TRBV3-1 (or the pseudogene TRBV3-2) with TRBJ1-2; D is unresolved. V was trimmed by 2 bases and J by 6 bases, leaving 13 bases between them. Germline lookup yields CDR1 LGHDT and CDR2 YNNKEL (reference sequence). The CDR3 has 14 residues. CDR3 coding DNA: TGTGCCAGCAGCCAAACGATGAGGAATCATGGCTACACCTTC. This gives the protein CASSQTMRNHGYTF.